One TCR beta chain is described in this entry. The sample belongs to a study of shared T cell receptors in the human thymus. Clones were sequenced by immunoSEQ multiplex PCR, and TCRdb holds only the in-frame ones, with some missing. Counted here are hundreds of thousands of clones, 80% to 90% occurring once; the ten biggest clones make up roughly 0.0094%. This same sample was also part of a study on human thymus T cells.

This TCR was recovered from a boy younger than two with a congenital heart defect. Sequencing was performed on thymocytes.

The CDR3, as DNA: TGTGCCAGCAGCCAAGATGGGGCAGGCTTGAACACTGAAGCTTTCTTT. It encodes CASSQDGAGLNTEAFF. This chain connects TRBV14 to TRBJ1-1; D may be TRBD1 (5 bases). The CDR3 extends over 16 amino acids. The V end lost 0 bases, the J end lost 0 bases, and 11 bases lay between the germline ends. The V gene's germline CDR1 is SGHDN and CDR2 FVKESK.